These 17 T cell receptor beta chains share one sample of origin, sequenced in a study of OX40 agonist ivuxolimab in advanced cancers. Assay: immunoSEQ multiplex PCR; the TCRdb copy retains only in-frame clones and omits some. The sample lists about 82,000 clones, about 86% occurring once. The input for sequencing was CD4+ or CD8+ T cells sorted from blood, taken in a trial of the OX40 agonist ivuxolimab. The receptors were gathered from an adult with an advanced solid tumor such as melanoma, head and neck, liver or kidney cancer.

This chain links TRBV5-6 with TRBJ1-2, with no clear D. The CDR3 sequence is 12 residues long. With 0 bases removed from V and 3 bases from J, the gap between germline ends came to 3 bases. CDR1 is SGHDT and CDR2 is YYEEEE in the germline V gene. The CDR3 region has the DNA TGTGCCAGCAGCTTGGGGTACTATGGCTACACCTTC. Protein product: CASSLGYYGYTF. Drawing the rest from reference TRBV5-6 and TRBJ1-2, the complete variable domain is DAGVTQSPTHLIKTRGQQVTLRCSPKSGHDTVSWYQQALGQGPQFIFQYYEEEERQRGNFPDRFSGHQFPNYSSELNVNALLLGDSALYLCASSLGYYGYTFGSGTRLTVV.

The chain joins TRBV5-4 to TRBJ2-7; D is possibly TRBD2 (5 bases). CDR1 and CDR2 (germline): SGHNT, YYREEE (reference sequence). The CDR3 is made up of 13 amino acids. V lost 4 bases to trimming and J lost 3 bases, with 11 bases between them. DNA for the CDR3: TGTGCCAGCAGCCCGGTCGGGGACTACGAGCAGTACTTC. Translating gives CASSPVGDYEQYF.

This clone was counted a few times. Other nucleotide sequences from this sample produce the same CDR3. The V and J genes are TRBV9 and TRBJ2-2; D possibly matches TRBD1 or TRBD2 (5 bases each). Trimming shortened V by 0 bases and J by 6 bases, and 6 bases separated the two germline ends. Germline CDR1 and CDR2: SGDLS and YYNGEE. The CDR3 is made up of 13 amino acids. As DNA, the CDR3 is TGTGCCAGCAGCGTAGGAGGGGCCGGGGAGCTGTTTTTT. This codes for CASSVGGAGELFF.

The V and J genes are TRBV10-3 and TRBJ1-4; 8 positions agree with TRBD1. CDR1 ENHRY and CDR2 SYGVKD come from the germline V gene. The ends lost 2 bases at V and 4 bases at J; junction bases unmatched: 3. CDR3 length: 15 amino acids. CDR3 bases: TGTGCCATCAGTGAGGGGACAGGTATTAATGAAAAACTGTTTTTT. Its translation is CAISEGTGINEKLFF.

V usage is TRBV7-2 and J usage is TRBJ2-5, with D tentatively TRBD1 or TRBD2 (7 bases each). The CDR3 runs 16 residues. From germline, CDR1 is SGHTA and CDR2 FQGNSA. V was cut by 1 base and J by 4 bases, with 16 bases left in between. The CDR3 loop is CASSLGMAGGAETQYF. DNA of the CDR3: TGTGCCAGCAGCTTAGGAATGGCAGGGGGGGCAGAGACCCAGTACTTC.

V usage is TRBV5-6 and J usage is TRBJ1-1; perhaps TRBD1 as D (5 bases). The CDR3 extends over 14 amino acids. In germline, CDR1 is SGHDT, CDR2 YYEEEE. Trimming stripped 2 bases from V and 11 bases from J, with 19 bases between. CDR3 nucleotides: TGTGCCAGCAGCTTTCTTGCCTTGGGGACCGGGGCTTTCTTT. Encoded protein: CASSFLALGTGAFF.

V usage is TRBV7-2 and J usage is TRBJ2-1; D may be TRBD2 (5 bases). The CDR3 is made up of 15 amino acids. Trimming took 4 bases from V and 8 from J, leaving 18 bases between them. Germline loops: CDR1 SGHTA, CDR2 FQGNSA. CDR3 region: CASSYSGLAIDEQFF. The DNA of the CDR3 is TGTGCCAGCAGCTACAGCGGTCTAGCCATTGATGAGCAGTTCTTC.

This chain joins TRBV5-4 and TRBJ1-2; 8 positions match TRBD1. After removal of 4 bases from V and 6 bases from J, the junction contained 5 bases not matched to a gene. Germline V gene sequence: CDR1 SGHNT, CDR2 YYREEE (reference sequence). This CDR3 has 13 residues. DNA for the CDR3: TGTGCCAGCAGCCCGGACAGGGCCCATGGCTACACCTTC. It specifies CASSPDRAHGYTF.

The V and J genes are TRBV11-2 and TRBJ1-6; D ambiguous. The CDR3 is 12 residues long. Trimming stripped 0 bases from V and 13 bases from J, with 7 bases between. CDR1 SGHAT and CDR2 FQNNGV come from the germline V gene. CDR3 protein: CASSLDSAPLHF. CDR3 in DNA: TGTGCCAGCAGCTTAGACAGTGCTCCCCTCCACTTT. The variable domain in full, completed from reference TRBV11-2 and TRBJ1-6, reads EAGVAQSPRYKIIEKRQSVAFWCNPISGHATLYWYQQILGQGPKLLIQFQNNGVVDDSQLPKDRFSAERLKGVDSTLKIQPAKLEDSAVYLCASSLDSAPLHFGNGTRLTVT.

The chain uses TRBV6-5 and TRBJ2-3; a weak D match, TRBD1 (6 bases). CDR1 and CDR2 (germline): MNHEY, SVGAGI. The length of the CDR3 is 15 residues. The V and J ends lost 5 bases and 2 bases respectively, with 14 bases between them. The CDR3 DNA is TGTGCCAGCAGTCCCGAGGCAGGGGTCACAGATACGCAGTATTTT. As protein: CASSPEAGVTDTQYF.

This CDR3 is CAGRQGGTGELFF. DNA for the CDR3: TGTGCTGGACGGCAGGGGGGGACCGGGGAGCTGTTTTTT. The V and J genes are TRBV19 and TRBJ2-2; the D call may be TRBD1 or TRBD2 (7 bases each). The germline V gene encodes CDR1 LNHDA and CDR2 SQIVND (reference sequence). This CDR3 is 13 amino acids long.

This sequence joins TRBV30 and TRBJ1-3; D is unclear. Germline-derived CDR1 and CDR2 are GTSNPN and SVGIG (reference sequence). The CDR3 has 11 residues. Trimming cost V 0 bases and J 8 bases, with 5 bases left between them. CDR3 residues: CAWSVGDTIYF. Written as DNA, the CDR3 is TGTGCCTGGAGTGTGGGCGACACCATATATTTT.

The rearrangement links TRBV19 to TRBJ2-1; 11 bases match TRBD1. V shed 3 bases and J 8 bases; nucleotides not matched to a gene: 9. The CDR3 is 16 residues long. The V gene's germline CDR1 is LNHDA and CDR2 SQIVND (reference sequence). The CDR3 DNA sequence: TGTGCCAGTAGTATCTCCGGGACAGGGGGAAGAGATGAGCAGTTCTTC. Translated: CASSISGTGGRDEQFF. Combining the CDR3 with reference TRBV19 and TRBJ2-1 gives the whole variable domain DGGITQSPKYLFRKEGQNVTLSCEQNLNHDAMYWYRQDPGQGLRLIYYSQIVNDFQKGDIAEGYSVSREKKESFPLTVTSAQKNPTAFYLCASSISGTGGRDEQFFGPGTRLTVL.

The CDR3 loop is CASSKNYNEQFF. DNA for the CDR3: TGTGCCAGTAGTAAGAACTACAATGAGCAGTTCTTC. V gene TRBV19 combines with J gene TRBJ2-1, with unresolved D. With 4 bases removed from V and 3 bases from J, the gap between germline ends came to 4 bases. CDR3 length: 12 residues. Germline V gene lookup returns CDR1 LNHDA and CDR2 SQIVND (reference sequence).

The V gene is TRBV5-1, the J gene TRBJ1-6, with D tentatively TRBD1 (5 bases). Trimming took 4 bases from V and 7 from J, leaving 12 bases between them. Germline CDR1 SGHRS, CDR2 YFSETQ. The CDR3 is 14 residues long. This CDR3 reads CASSTGTTNSPLHF. In DNA form, the CDR3 reads TGCGCCAGCAGCACCGGGACTACCAATTCACCCCTCCACTTT.

V usage is TRBV19 and J usage is TRBJ1-1; D uncertain. Trimming took off 4 bases at V and 1 base at J, with 7 bases between the two ends. Germline V gene data show CDR1 as LNHDA and CDR2 as SQIVND (reference sequence). This CDR3 has 13 amino acids. The CDR3 here is CASSKAENTEAFF. CDR3 DNA sequence: TGTGCCAGTAGTAAGGCAGAGAACACTGAAGCTTTCTTT.

V gene TRBV9 combines with J gene TRBJ1-1; 7 nucleotides align to TRBD1. The V segment lost 3 bases and the J segment 4 bases; nucleotides outside the gene matches: 3. CDR1 is SGDLS, CDR2 YYNGEE, per germline. The CDR3 has 13 residues. The CDR3 reads CASSDRGATEAFF. The CDR3 DNA reads TGTGCCAGCAGCGACAGGGGAGCCACTGAAGCTTTCTTT.